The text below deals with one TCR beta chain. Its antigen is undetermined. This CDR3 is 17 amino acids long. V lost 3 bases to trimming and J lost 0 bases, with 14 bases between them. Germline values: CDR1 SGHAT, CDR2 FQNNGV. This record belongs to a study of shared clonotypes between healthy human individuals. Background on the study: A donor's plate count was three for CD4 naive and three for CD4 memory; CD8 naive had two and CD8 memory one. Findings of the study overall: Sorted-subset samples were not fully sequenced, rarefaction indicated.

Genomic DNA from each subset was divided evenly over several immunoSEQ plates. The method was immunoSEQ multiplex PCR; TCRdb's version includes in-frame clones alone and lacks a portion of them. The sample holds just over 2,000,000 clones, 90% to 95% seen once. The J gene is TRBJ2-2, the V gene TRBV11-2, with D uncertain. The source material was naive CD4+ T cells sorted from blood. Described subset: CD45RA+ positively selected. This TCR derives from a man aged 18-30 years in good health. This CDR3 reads CASSLDIAVTNTGELFF. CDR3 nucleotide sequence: TGTGCCAGCAGCTTGGATATTGCGGTAACGAACACCGGGGAGCTGTTTTTT.